There are many counts of the clone carrying this T cell receptor (beta chain). Its antigen is unidentified. Individual cDNA molecules received unique molecular identifiers. TCRdb independently ran MiXCR on the 5' RACE reads; one entry per CDR3 protein. The data hold 40,000 to 50,000 distinct CDR3 sequences, with approximately 10% observed a single time. The sample originates from a study of early T cells in non-severe SARS-CoV-2 infection. General study results and limits: Missing private and CD4 specificities, VDJdb matching favored anti-spike CD8 responses.

The CDR3 sequence is 16 residues long. Trimming left V 5 bases short and J 2 bases short, with 16 bases between. CDR1 and CDR2 (germline): MDHEN, SYDVKM. This rearrangement joins TRBV28 to TRBJ2-1, with D unclear. The TCR was taken from an adult who was a healthcare worker with PCR-confirmed SARS-CoV-2 infection or an uninfected control (not recorded which). The material sequenced was whole blood. CDR3 amino acids: CASSTSTRVAYNEQFF. The CDR3, as DNA: TGTGCCAGCAGTACCTCGACGAGAGTTGCCTACAATGAGCAGTTCTTC.